Following are 29 T cell receptor beta chains from one sample sequenced in a study of regulatory T cells in long-lasting Graves disease. Regarding time point: persistent/refractory GD, antithyroid drugs over 5 years with positive TRAb. Isolated PBMC RNA provided the starting material for the TCR library. TCR beta libraries were built with iRepertoire HTBI primers and Arm-PCR of CDR3 regions. MiXCR, applied by TCRdb to the multiplex PCR reads, yields one record per CDR3 protein. This table has roughly 360,000 distinct CDR3 sequences, roughly 23% appearing once. Material: peripheral blood mononuclear cells (PBMCs), obtained when the disease was refractory, from a patient treated with antithyroid drugs. The receptors derive from a woman in her forties with Graves disease.

In nucleotides, the CDR3 is TGCAGTGCCAAGCCGGTGGACAGGCTCTCCTACGAGCAGTACTTC. Translation: CSAKPVDRLSYEQYF. The V call is TRBV20-1, the J call TRBJ2-7; TRBD1 agrees at 7 bases. The germline gives CDR1 DFQATT, CDR2 SNEGSKA (reference sequence). The CDR3 runs to 15 residues. After removal of 6 bases from V and 0 bases from J, the junction contained 11 bases not matched to a gene.

A few counts support this clonotype. The CDR3 DNA reads as TGTGCCAGTAGTCCAAAAACACAGGGTAGAGGGCAGCCCCAGCATTTT. This translates into CASSPKTQGRGQPQHF. The rearrangement links TRBV19 to TRBJ1-5, with a tentative D call TRBD1 (6 bases). The CDR3 has 16 residues. V was clipped by 5 bases and J by 7 bases, with 21 bases between them. Germline V CDR1 and CDR2: LNHDA, SQIVND (reference sequence).

This clonotype was observed many times. The chain combines TRBV29-1 with TRBJ1-4; a weak D match, TRBD1 (5 bases). CDR3 size: 14 residues. The germline CDR1 and CDR2 sequences are SQVTM and ANQGSEA. Trimming left V 4 bases short and J 8 bases short, with 17 bases between. The CDR3 sequence: CSVVGFGGGEKLFF. CDR3 nucleotides: TGCAGCGTTGTTGGTTTTGGCGGGGGAGAAAAACTGTTTTTT.

This clonotype showed up just a few times. The genes are TRBV6-1 and TRBJ1-1, with D uncertain. Germline assignment: CDR1 MNHNS and CDR2 SASEGT. The CDR3 has 15 amino acids. Trimming pared 8 bases from V and 1 base from J, leaving 17 bases between. The CDR3 reads CASRHLGLKNTEAFF. CDR3 nucleotides: TGTGCCAGCCGCCATTTAGGGTTGAAGAACACTGAAGCTTTCTTT.

The chain links TRBV28 to TRBJ1-4; 9 bases align to TRBD1. The CDR3 totals 16 residues. V shed 2 bases and J 7 bases; nucleotides not matched to a gene: 8. Germline assignment: CDR1 MDHEN and CDR2 SYDVKM. CDR3 sequence reads: CASSLHPGQGVEKLFF. In DNA form, the CDR3 reads TGTGCCAGCAGTTTACACCCGGGACAGGGTGTTGAAAAACTGTTTTTT.

This clonotype came up many times. J is TRBJ2-7 and V is TRBV28, with 10 bases lining up with TRBD1. Germline CDR1 and CDR2: MDHEN and SYDVKM. The ends lost 6 bases at V and 3 bases at J; junction bases unmatched: 5. The CDR3 length is 14 residues. The CDR3 reads CASSPRDRGYEQYF. The CDR3 nucleotides read TGTGCCAGCAGCCCCCGGGACAGGGGCTACGAGCAGTACTTC. Using reference TRBV28 and TRBJ2-7 for the parts outside the CDR3, the full variable domain is DVKVTQSSRYLVKRTGEKVFLECVQDMDHENMFWYRQDPGLGLRLIYFSYDVKMKEKGDIPEGYSVSREKKERFSLILESASTNQTSMYLCASSPRDRGYEQYFGPGTRLTVT.

The CDR3 loop is CASSFRDEGQYF. CDR3 in DNA: TGTGCCAGCAGCTTCCGGGACGAGGGGCAGTACTTC. The chain combines TRBV7-9 with TRBJ2-7; D possibly matches TRBD1 or TRBD2 (5 bases each). From germline, CDR1 is SEHNR and CDR2 FQNEAQ (reference sequence). The CDR3 is made up of 12 amino acids. Trimming removed 3 bases from V and 9 bases from J, with 12 bases in between.

Remarks on this clonotype: A much larger clone lies a single base off, so this may be a read error. This chain uses TRBV15 with TRBJ2-7; TRBD1 or TRBD2 may be the D gene (5 bases each). Germline lookup yields CDR1 LNHNV and CDR2 YYDKDF (reference sequence). The CDR3 is 14 residues long. Trimming removed 1 base from V and 3 bases from J, with 10 bases in between. In DNA form, the CDR3 reads TGTGCCACCAGCAGAGGGGGGATTAACTACGAGCAGTACTTC. Its protein is CATSRGGINYEQYF.

This clonotype was seen ten or more times. This sequence joins TRBV29-1 and TRBJ1-1; a weak D match, TRBD1 (6 bases). This CDR3 region has 15 residues. The germline V gene has CDR1 SQVTM and CDR2 ANQGSEA. V lost 1 base and J 6 bases, leaving 18 bases between the germline ends. The chain's CDR3 is CSVEVNRAKRAEAFF. The CDR3, as DNA: TGCAGCGTTGAAGTTAACAGGGCGAAGAGGGCTGAAGCTTTCTTT. Complete variable domain (other parts from reference TRBV29-1 and TRBJ1-1): SAVISQKPSRDICQRGTSLTIQCQVDSQVTMMFWYRQQPGQSLTLIATANQGSEATYESGFVIDKFPISRPNLTFSTLTVSNMSPEDSSIYLCSVEVNRAKRAEAFFGQGTRLTVV.

The sample holds a few counts of this clonotype. V usage is TRBV10-3 and J usage is TRBJ2-1, with D possibly matching TRBD2 (5 bases). The germline V and J ends were trimmed by 0 bases and 3 bases, with 27 bases remaining between them. Germline CDR1 reads ENHRY; CDR2 reads SYGVKD. This CDR3 has 21 residues. CDR3 nucleotide sequence: TGTGCCATCAGTGAGTCGATGGGCAGTCCTAGCCGTCGGAAAAACTACAATGAGCAGTTCTTC. The encoded protein is CAISESMGSPSRRKNYNEQFF.

This clonotype was found once. This chain uses TRBV4-1 with TRBJ1-5; weak D call: TRBD1 (6 bases). The CDR3 is 16 residues long. From germline, CDR1 is MGHRA and CDR2 YSYEKL. Trimming stripped 2 bases from V and 1 base from J, with 12 bases between. CDR3 nucleotides: TGCGCCAGCAGCCAATACCCGAGGGGGAGCAATCAGCCCCAGCATTTT. This sequence encodes CASSQYPRGSNQPQHF.

This clonotype showed up many times. The chain uses TRBV6-1 and TRBJ2-7; D is possibly TRBD1 or TRBD2 (5 bases each). The CDR3 has 14 amino acids. Per germline, CDR1 MNHNS and CDR2 SASEGT. Trimming cost V 7 bases and J 4 bases, with 17 bases left between them. The CDR3 here is CASNLRDGWYEQYF. CDR3 DNA: TGTGCCAGCAATCTCCGGGACGGATGGTACGAGCAGTACTTC.

Ten or more counts support this clonotype. The chain employs TRBV6-1 and TRBJ2-5; TRBD2 matches at 7 bases. J gave up 5 bases and V 1 base, and 7 bases lay outside the gene matches. The length of the CDR3 is 15 residues. Germline V CDR1 and CDR2: MNHNS, SASEGT. The CDR3 DNA follows: TGTGCCAGCAGTGAAGTGACTAGCAGTTGGGAGACCCAGTACTTC. It encodes CASSEVTSSWETQYF.

The chain carries TRBV5-1 and TRBJ2-1; the D is unclear. V lost 3 bases to trimming and J lost 5 bases, with 12 bases between them. Per the germline V gene, CDR1 is SGHRS and CDR2 is YFSETQ. The CDR3 extends over 14 amino acids. CDR3 in DNA: TGCGCCAGCAGCTACGGTGCCAGCAACAATGAGCAGTTCTTC. It encodes CASSYGASNNEQFF.

Comment on this clonotype: A much more abundant neighbour one base away suggests this may be a read error. The rearrangement uses TRBV19 and TRBJ1-4; D not certain. Germline-derived CDR1 and CDR2 are LNHDA and SQIVND (reference sequence). This CDR3 is built from 13 residues. CDR3: CASSISTNEKPFF. As DNA, the CDR3 is TGTGCCAGTAGTATATCAACTAATGAAAAACCGTTTTTT.

In this sample, this clonotype turned up many times. This chain uses TRBV28 with TRBJ1-1, with 8 bases that match TRBD1. Germline V lookup: CDR1 MDHEN, CDR2 SYDVKM. The CDR3 is 13 amino acids. V lost 6 bases, J lost 5 bases, and 5 bases stayed unmatched. The CDR3, as DNA: TGTGCCAGCAGAAACAGGGGGAGAACTGAAGCTTTCTTT. It encodes CASRNRGRTEAFF.

This clonotype has only a few counts. The CDR3 sequence: CASSYGAYTNTGELFF. The CDR3 nucleotides read TGTGCCAGCAGTTACGGAGCGTACACTAACACCGGGGAGCTGTTTTTT. The chain employs TRBV6-5 and TRBJ2-2; D unresolved. Germline V lookup: CDR1 MNHEY, CDR2 SVGAGI. Trimming removed 2 bases at V and 2 bases at J, with 12 bases between. This CDR3 is built from 16 residues.

This clonotype was detected many times. The genes are TRBV11-2 and TRBJ2-5; 8 bases are shared with TRBD2. The ends lost 7 bases at V and 4 bases at J; junction bases unmatched: 17. This CDR3 region has 17 residues. Germline CDR1 is SGHAT and CDR2 is FQNNGV. CDR3 sequence: CASKTGTSRKPRETQYF. CDR3 nucleotides: TGTGCCAGCAAAACCGGGACTAGTCGGAAACCGCGAGAGACCCAGTACTTC.

The chain couples TRBV6-1 to TRBJ2-1, with 12 bases matching TRBD2. The germline gives CDR1 MNHNS, CDR2 SASEGT. This CDR3 has 14 amino acids. V was clipped by 6 bases and J by 6 bases; unmatched bases: 3. The CDR3 nucleotides are TGTGCCAGCAGAGGACTAGCGGGATTCAATGAGCAGTTCTTC. It encodes CASRGLAGFNEQFF.

This clonotype was seen a few times. V usage is TRBV28 and J usage is TRBJ1-1; 8 positions agree with TRBD1. The V and J ends lost 4 bases and 9 bases, in that order; junction bases with no gene match: 7. Looked up from germline, CDR1 is MDHEN and CDR2 is SYDVKM. The CDR3 is 13 amino acids. The CDR3 spells CASSSTPRGQAFF. Here the CDR3 DNA reads TGTGCCAGCAGTTCGACCCCCAGGGGGCAAGCTTTCTTT. Full variable domain (remainder filled in from reference TRBV28 and TRBJ1-1): DVKVTQSSRYLVKRTGEKVFLECVQDMDHENMFWYRQDPGLGLRLIYFSYDVKMKEKGDIPEGYSVSREKKERFSLILESASTNQTSMYLCASSSTPRGQAFFGQGTRLTVV.

This clonotype was counted many times. V is TRBV13 and J is TRBJ1-4, with TRBD1 as a possible D gene (6 bases). Germline V CDR1 and CDR2: PRHDT, FYEKMQ (reference sequence). V was pared by 6 bases and J by 8 bases, with 16 bases between. This CDR3 comprises 14 residues. The CDR3 DNA is TGTGCCAGCAGACCTTCCCCAGGGGACGAAAAACTGTTTTTT. Its protein is CASRPSPGDEKLFF.

The rearrangement links TRBV6-1 to TRBJ2-5; D unresolved. This CDR3 is built from 12 residues. Germline loops: CDR1 MNHNS, CDR2 SASEGT. V was trimmed by 9 bases and J by 4 bases, leaving 12 bases between them. The CDR3 reads CASSGVGETQYF. CDR3 nucleotides: TGTGCCAGTTCGGGCGTCGGAGAGACCCAGTACTTC.

This clonotype was seen repeatedly, ten times or more. The chain uses TRBV6-1 and TRBJ2-6; D unresolved. The CDR3 is made up of 15 amino acids. The V gene's germline CDR1 is MNHNS and CDR2 SASEGT. V lost 6 bases to trimming and J lost 0 bases, with 9 bases between them. CDR3 sequence (DNA): TGTGCCAGCAGACCGAGAGTCTCTGGGGCCAACGTCCTGACTTTC. This codes for CASRPRVSGANVLTF.

V usage is TRBV9 and J usage is TRBJ2-3; TRBD2 aligns across 9 bases. The trim removed 3 bases at V and 0 bases at J, leaving 5 bases unmatched. CDR1 SGDLS and CDR2 YYNGEE come from the germline V gene. CDR3 length equals 16 residues. In nucleotides, the CDR3 is TGTGCCAGCAGCGCCGGGACTAGCAGTAGCACAGATACGCAGTATTTT. Protein sequence: CASSAGTSSSTDTQYF.

V and J are TRBV29-1 and TRBJ2-1; 7 positions agree with TRBD2. Germline lookup yields CDR1 SQVTM and CDR2 ANQGSEA. There are 13 residues in the CDR3. The V gene end was trimmed by 5 bases and the J gene end by 2 bases; junction bases not matched to a gene: 3. This chain's CDR3 is CSVTSVTYNEQFF. For the CDR3, the DNA is TGCAGCGTTACTAGCGTAACCTACAATGAGCAGTTCTTC.

The rearrangement links TRBV6-1 to TRBJ2-1; 10 bases are a match to TRBD2. This CDR3 is 14 amino acids long. Trimming cost V 6 bases and J 4 bases; bases outside gene matches: 3. Per germline, CDR1 MNHNS and CDR2 SASEGT. CDR3 sequence reads: CASSGTSEYNEQFF. Written as DNA, the CDR3 is TGTGCCAGCAGCGGGACTAGCGAATACAATGAGCAGTTCTTC.

The V gene is TRBV5-1, the J gene TRBJ2-2, with D possibly being TRBD1 (5 bases). V lost 1 base and J 0 bases, leaving 10 bases between the germline ends. The CDR3 has 16 amino acids. Germline V lookup: CDR1 SGHRS, CDR2 YFSETQ. CDR3 in DNA: TGCGCCAGCAGCTTGAGACAGAACCCGAACACCGGGGAGCTGTTTTTT. It is translated as CASSLRQNPNTGELFF.

This chain uses TRBV5-1 with TRBJ1-1; D is unresolved. Trimming took 4 bases from V and 6 from J, leaving 16 bases between them. The CDR3 is 14 residues long. Germline-derived CDR1 and CDR2 are SGHRS and YFSETQ. The CDR3 spells CASSPSQGPAEAFF. The CDR3 bases are TGCGCCAGCAGCCCCTCTCAAGGGCCCGCTGAAGCTTTCTTT.

The rearrangement links TRBV5-1 to TRBJ2-7; TRBD2 matches at 12 bases. CDR3 length: 15 amino acids. The germline gives CDR1 SGHRS, CDR2 YFSETQ. Trimming took 6 bases from V and 6 from J; bases not matched to a gene: 10. The chain's CDR3 is CASNRLAGVLSEQYF. The DNA for the CDR3 is TGCGCCAGCAACCGACTAGCGGGAGTATTGAGCGAGCAGTACTTC.